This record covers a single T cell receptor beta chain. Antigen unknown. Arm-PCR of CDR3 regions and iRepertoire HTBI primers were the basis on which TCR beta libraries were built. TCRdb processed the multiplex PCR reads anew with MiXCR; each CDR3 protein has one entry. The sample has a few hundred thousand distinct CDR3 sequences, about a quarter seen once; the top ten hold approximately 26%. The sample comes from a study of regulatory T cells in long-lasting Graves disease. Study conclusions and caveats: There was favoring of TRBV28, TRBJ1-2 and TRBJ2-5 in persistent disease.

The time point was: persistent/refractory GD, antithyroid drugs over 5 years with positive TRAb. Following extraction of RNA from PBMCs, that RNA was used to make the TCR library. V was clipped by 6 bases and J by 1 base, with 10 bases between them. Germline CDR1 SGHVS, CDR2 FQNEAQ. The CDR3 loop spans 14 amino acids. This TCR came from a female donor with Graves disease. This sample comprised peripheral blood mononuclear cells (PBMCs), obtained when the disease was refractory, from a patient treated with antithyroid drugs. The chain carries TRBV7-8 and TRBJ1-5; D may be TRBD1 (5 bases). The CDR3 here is CASSHDRSNQPQHF. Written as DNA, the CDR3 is TGTGCCAGCAGTCATGACAGAAGCAATCAGCCCCAGCATTTT.